This T cell receptor (beta chain) was retrieved from a study of T cells expressing NK-cell markers. Background on the study: It was sorted CD3+CD56+NKG2C+, CD3+CD56+NKG2C- and CD3+CD56-NKG2C+ T cells that supplied the TCR beta repertoires. The authors sequenced eight donors, of whom seven were HCMV-seropositive and one was seronegative.

Remarks on this clonotype: The antigen remains undetermined.

General observations from the study: About six donors showed dominant NKG2C+ clonotypes comprising about 1.0-7.0% of their CD8+ T cells.

Each CDR3 protein gets one entry in TCRdb, which reprocessed the 5' RACE reads and gives no DNA. The data include a few hundred thousand distinct CDR3 sequences; the top ten clones carry around 3.3%. The CDR3 length is 16 residues. The germline V gene encodes CDR1 SGHRS and CDR2 YFSETQ. The rearrangement links TRBV5-1 to TRBJ2-1; TCRdb designates TRBD2, a call that cannot be tested without DNA. Specimen: blood T cells: a sorted CD56 or NKG2C T cell subset, CD4+ or CD8+ T cells, or bulk PBMC T cells (not recorded which). This TCR came from a man aged 18 to 29 in good health. This CDR3 is CASSLSLGLSYNEQFF.